One sample yielded the 8 T cell receptor beta chains listed below, sequenced in a study of glioma-infiltrating T cells. Amplification of TCR alpha and beta CDR3 regions from RNA used iRepertoire nested multiplex PCR. TCRdb redid the calling of the multiplex PCR reads with MiXCR, one entry per CDR3 protein. Of fewer than 11,000 distinct CDR3 sequences listed, 45% to 65% were seen once; the top ten hold around 21%. Material for sequencing was glioma tissue, nonneoplastic brain tissue, or PBMCs (not recorded which). These receptors were collected from a human donor with low-grade glioma or glioblastoma, undergoing nonglioma brain surgery, or in good health (not recorded which).

This clonotype came up a few times. A much bigger clone sits one base away, suggesting this may be a read error. This sequence joins TRBV19 and TRBJ2-5; D uncertain. This CDR3 region has 13 residues. Trimming stripped 9 bases from V and 1 base from J, with 12 bases between. Germline V lookup: CDR1 LNHDA, CDR2 SQIVND (reference sequence). The CDR3 sequence: CASGGYFQETQYF. The CDR3 DNA is TGTGCCAGCGGCGGATACTTCCAAGAGACCCAGTACTTC.

This clonotype was observed many times. The V gene is TRBV12-3 or TRBV12-4, the J gene TRBJ2-7; no definite D call. Trimming removed 2 bases from V and 3 bases from J, with 14 bases in between. This CDR3 comprises 15 residues. The CDR3 sequence is CASSLMAGANYEQYF. CDR3 DNA: TGTGCCAGCAGTTTAATGGCAGGAGCAAACTACGAGCAGTACTTC.

About this clonotype: A clone one base away is much larger, so this may be a read error. This chain joins TRBV30 and TRBJ1-1; 8 bases map to TRBD1. CDR3 length equals 14 residues. Trimming cost V 3 bases and J 5 bases; bases outside gene matches: 8. Looked up from germline, CDR1 is GTSNPN and CDR2 is SVGIG (reference sequence). The CDR3: CAWRYRDRRTEAFF. In nucleotides, the CDR3 is TGTGCCTGGAGGTACCGGGACAGGAGAACTGAAGCTTTCTTT.

Written as DNA, the CDR3 is TGCGCCAGCAGCCAAACACTAGCGGGAGTGACAGATACGCAGTATTTT. Its protein product is CASSQTLAGVTDTQYF. The rearrangement joins TRBV4-1 to TRBJ2-3, with 11 bases matching TRBD2. This CDR3 region has 16 residues. Per germline, CDR1 MGHRA and CDR2 YSYEKL. The V segment lost 2 bases and the J segment 3 bases; nucleotides outside the gene matches: 4.

The rearrangement joins TRBV12-3 or TRBV12-4 to TRBJ2-3; weak D call: TRBD2 (5 bases). The CDR3 loop spans 16 amino acids. The CDR3 coding sequence is TGTGCAATATCCCGAGGAAGAGGGCTGAGCACAGATACGCAGTATTTT. Encoded protein: CAISRGRGLSTDTQYF.

The chain couples TRBV6-4 to TRBJ2-3, with unresolved D. From germline, CDR1 is MRHNA and CDR2 SNTAGT. The V end was cut by 7 bases, the J end by 6 bases, with 8 bases between. CDR3 length: 11 residues. The CDR3 protein is CASNRTDTQYF. CDR3 DNA sequence: TGTGCCAGCAATAGGACGGATACGCAGTATTTT.

This clonotype was found once. Likely a read error: the CDR3 ends without its conserved phenylalanine or tryptophan. CDR3 in amino acids: CASSPPSPIYNEQFS. The CDR3 DNA reads as TGTGCCAGCTCACCACCTAGCCCAATTTATAATGAGCAGTTCTCC. The V and J genes are TRBV18 and TRBJ2-1; D is unresolved. CDR3 size: 15 residues. Trimming cost V 0 bases and J 7 bases, with 13 bases left between them. Germline-derived CDR1 and CDR2 are KGHSH and LQKENI.

Remarks on this clonotype: A much larger clone sits a single nucleotide away, making a read error possible. The chain has TRBV20-1 and TRBJ1-1; no reliable D call. Germline V gene sequence: CDR1 DFQATT, CDR2 SNEGSKA (reference sequence). The CDR3 totals 12 residues. V was shortened by 7 bases and J by 10 bases, with 19 bases between the two germline ends. CDR3 in amino acids: CSGACGFTAAFF. In nucleotides, the CDR3 is TGCAGTGGGGCGTGTGGATTTACAGCAGCTTTCTTT.